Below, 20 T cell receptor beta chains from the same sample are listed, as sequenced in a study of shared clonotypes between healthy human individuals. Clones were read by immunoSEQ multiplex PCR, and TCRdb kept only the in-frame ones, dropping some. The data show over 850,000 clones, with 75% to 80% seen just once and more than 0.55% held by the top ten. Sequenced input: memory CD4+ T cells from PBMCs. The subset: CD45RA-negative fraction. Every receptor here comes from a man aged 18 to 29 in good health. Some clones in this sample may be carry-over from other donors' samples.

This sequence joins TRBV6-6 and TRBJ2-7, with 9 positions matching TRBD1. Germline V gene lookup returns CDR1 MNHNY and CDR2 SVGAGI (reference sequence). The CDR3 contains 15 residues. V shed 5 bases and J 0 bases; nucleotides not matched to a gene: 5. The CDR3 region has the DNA TGTGCCAGCAGTACGTGGACAGGGGCCTCCTACGAGCAGTACTTC. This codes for CASSTWTGASYEQYF.

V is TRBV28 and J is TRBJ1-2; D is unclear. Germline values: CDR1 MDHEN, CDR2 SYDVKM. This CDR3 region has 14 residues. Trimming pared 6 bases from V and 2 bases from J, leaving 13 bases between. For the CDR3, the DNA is TGTGCCAGCAGCCCCCCGGTAGGCAACTATGGCTACACCTTC. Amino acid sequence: CASSPPVGNYGYTF.

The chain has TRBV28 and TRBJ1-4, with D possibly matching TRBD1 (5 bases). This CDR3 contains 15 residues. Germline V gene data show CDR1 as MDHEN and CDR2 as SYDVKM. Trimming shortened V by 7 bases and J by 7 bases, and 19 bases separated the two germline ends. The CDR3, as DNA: TGTGCCAGCACCGAACCCGAGGGGATGGGTGAAAAACTGTTTTTT. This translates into CASTEPEGMGEKLFF.

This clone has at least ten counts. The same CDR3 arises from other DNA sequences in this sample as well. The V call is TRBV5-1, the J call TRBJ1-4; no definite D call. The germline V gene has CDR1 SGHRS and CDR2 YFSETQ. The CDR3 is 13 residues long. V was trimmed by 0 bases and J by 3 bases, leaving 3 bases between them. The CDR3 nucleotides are TGCGCCAGCAGCTTGGAAGCTAATGAAAAACTGTTTTTT. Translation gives CASSLEANEKLFF.

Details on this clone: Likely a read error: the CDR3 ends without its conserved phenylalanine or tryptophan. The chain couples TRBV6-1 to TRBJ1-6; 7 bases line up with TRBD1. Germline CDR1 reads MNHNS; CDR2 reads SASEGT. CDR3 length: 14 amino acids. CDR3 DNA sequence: TGTGCGATACAGCAGGGGGACGCAAATTCACCCCTCCACTCT. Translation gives CAIQQGDANSPLHS.

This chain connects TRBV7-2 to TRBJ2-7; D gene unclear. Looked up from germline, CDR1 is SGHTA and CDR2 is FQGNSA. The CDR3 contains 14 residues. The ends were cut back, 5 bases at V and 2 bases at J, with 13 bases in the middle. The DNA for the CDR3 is TGTGCCAGCAGCCCACGAGCTGTCACCTACGAGCAGTACTTC. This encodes CASSPRAVTYEQYF.

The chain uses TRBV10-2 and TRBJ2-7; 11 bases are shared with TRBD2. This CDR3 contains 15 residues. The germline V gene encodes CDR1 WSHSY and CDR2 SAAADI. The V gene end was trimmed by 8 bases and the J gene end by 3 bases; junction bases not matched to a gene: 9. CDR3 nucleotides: TGCGCCAGCCCCCATACCGGGACTAGCGGCTACGAGCAGTACTTC. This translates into CASPHTGTSGYEQYF.

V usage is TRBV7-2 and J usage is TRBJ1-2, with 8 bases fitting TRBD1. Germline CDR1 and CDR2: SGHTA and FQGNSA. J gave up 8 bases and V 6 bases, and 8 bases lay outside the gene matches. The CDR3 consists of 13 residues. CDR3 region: CASSPDRGGGYTF. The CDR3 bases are TGTGCCAGCAGTCCAGACAGGGGAGGGGGCTACACCTTC.

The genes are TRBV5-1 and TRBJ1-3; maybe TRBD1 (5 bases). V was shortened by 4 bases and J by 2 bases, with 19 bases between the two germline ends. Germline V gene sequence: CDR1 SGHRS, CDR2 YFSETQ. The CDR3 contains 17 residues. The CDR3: CASSPQPPGTAGNTIYF. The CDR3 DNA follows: TGCGCCAGCAGCCCCCAGCCCCCCGGGACTGCTGGAAACACCATATATTTT.

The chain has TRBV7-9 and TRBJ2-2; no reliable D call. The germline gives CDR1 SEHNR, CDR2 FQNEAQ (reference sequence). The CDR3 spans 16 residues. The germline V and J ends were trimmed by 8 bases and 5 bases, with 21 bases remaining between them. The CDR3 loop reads CASGWRESGFTGELFF. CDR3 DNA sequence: TGTGCCAGCGGATGGCGCGAGAGTGGTTTTACCGGGGAGCTGTTTTTT.

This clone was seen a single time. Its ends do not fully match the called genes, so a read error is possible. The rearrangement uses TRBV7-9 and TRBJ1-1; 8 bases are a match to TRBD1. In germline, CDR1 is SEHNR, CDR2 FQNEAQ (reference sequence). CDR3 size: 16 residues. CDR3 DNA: TGTGCCAGCAGCTCGACAGGGGAGTTATTGAATACTGAAGCTTTCTTT. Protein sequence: CASSSTGELLNTEAFF.

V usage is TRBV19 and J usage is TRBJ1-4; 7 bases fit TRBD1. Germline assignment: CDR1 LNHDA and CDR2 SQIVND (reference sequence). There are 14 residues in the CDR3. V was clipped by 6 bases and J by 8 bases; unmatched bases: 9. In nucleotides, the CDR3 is TGTGCCAGTAGCCCCAGACAGGGACGCGAAAAACTGTTTTTT. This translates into CASSPRQGREKLFF.

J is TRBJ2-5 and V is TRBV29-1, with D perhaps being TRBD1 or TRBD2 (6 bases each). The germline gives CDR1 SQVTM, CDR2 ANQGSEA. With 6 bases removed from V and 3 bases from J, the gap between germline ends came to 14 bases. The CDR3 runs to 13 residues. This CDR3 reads CSVGGPVKETQYF. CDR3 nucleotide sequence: TGCAGCGTGGGGGGCCCAGTCAAAGAGACCCAGTACTTC. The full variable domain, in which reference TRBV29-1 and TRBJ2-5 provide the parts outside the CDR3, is SAVISQKPSRDICQRGTSLTIQCQVDSQVTMMFWYRQQPGQSLTLIATANQGSEATYESGFVIDKFPISRPNLTFSTLTVSNMSPEDSSIYLCSVGGPVKETQYFGPGTRLLVL.

The CDR3 coding sequence is TGTGCCAGCAGCTTAATTGGGGGCAGGGCCTACGAGCAGTACTTC. It codes for CASSLIGGRAYEQYF. The gene calls are TRBV7-6 and TRBJ2-7, with D perhaps TRBD1 (6 bases). V was pared by 2 bases and J by 2 bases, with 13 bases between. The CDR3 length is 15 residues. Germline CDR1 SGHVS, CDR2 FNYEAQ.

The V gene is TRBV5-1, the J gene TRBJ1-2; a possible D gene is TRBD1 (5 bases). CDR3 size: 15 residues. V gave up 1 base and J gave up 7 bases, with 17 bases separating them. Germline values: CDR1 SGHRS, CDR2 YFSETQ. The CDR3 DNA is TGCGCCAGCAGCTTGATTACAGGCTTGACCCGTGGCTACACCTTC. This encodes CASSLITGLTRGYTF.

The CDR3 spells CASSDKASGKREQFF. The CDR3 DNA sequence: TGTGCCAGCAGTGATAAGGCTAGCGGGAAGAGAGAGCAGTTCTTC. V usage is TRBV25-1 and J usage is TRBJ2-1; 9 positions match TRBD2. V trimming: 3 bases; J trimming: 10 bases; junction bases outside the gene matches: 10. The CDR3 consists of 15 residues. Germline CDR1 MGHDK, CDR2 SYGVNS.

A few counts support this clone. CDR3 sequence reads: CASSLVATTGELFF. The DNA of the CDR3 is TGTGCCAGCAGCTTAGTGGCGACCACCGGGGAGCTGTTTTTT. The rearrangement joins TRBV7-9 to TRBJ2-2; D remains ambiguous. Germline CDR1 SEHNR, CDR2 FQNEAQ (reference sequence). V shed 1 base and J shed 4 bases, with 7 bases lying between them. The CDR3 runs to 14 residues.

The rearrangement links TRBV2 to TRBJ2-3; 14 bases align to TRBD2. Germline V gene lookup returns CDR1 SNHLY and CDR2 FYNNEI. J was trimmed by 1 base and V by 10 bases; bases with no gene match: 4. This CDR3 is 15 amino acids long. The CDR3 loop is CATMTSGRGTDTQYF. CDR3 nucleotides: TGTGCCACCATGACTAGCGGGAGGGGCACAGATACGCAGTATTTT.

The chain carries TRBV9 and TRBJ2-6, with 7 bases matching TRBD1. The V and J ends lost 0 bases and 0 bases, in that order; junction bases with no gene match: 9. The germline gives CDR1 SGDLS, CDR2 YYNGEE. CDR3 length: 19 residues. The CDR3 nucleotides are TGTGCCAGCAGCGTAGACAGGGGCTTCCCCTACTCTGGGGCCAACGTCCTGACTTTC. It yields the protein CASSVDRGFPYSGANVLTF.

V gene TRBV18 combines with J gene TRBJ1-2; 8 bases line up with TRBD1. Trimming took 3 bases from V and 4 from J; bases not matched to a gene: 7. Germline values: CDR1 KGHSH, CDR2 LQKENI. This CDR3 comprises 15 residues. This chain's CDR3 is CASSPEAGGGYGYTF. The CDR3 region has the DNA TGTGCCAGCTCACCTGAGGCAGGGGGCGGCTATGGCTACACCTTC.